Below are 7 T cell receptor beta chains sequenced from a single sample in a study of quantifying T cell responses using KT2 cells. Study at large: cDNA was made from DNase-treated RNA using alpha and beta constant primers.

An oligo carrying a UMI was ligated to the cDNA 3' end. First-round PCR used three to five cycles and beta primers RC1.1 and RC1.2 covering TRBC1 and TRBC2. In TCRdb, the UMI-ligation and nested PCR reads were re-called with MiXCR into one record per CDR3 protein. The sample has around 30,000 distinct CDR3 sequences, 10% seen once; the top ten hold more than 9.5%. Material: PBMCs spiked with cells of the T cell clone KT2. These receptors originate from a human donor.

In this sample, this clonotype turned up a few times. The J gene is TRBJ1-1, the V gene TRBV12-3 or TRBV12-4; TRBD1 might be the D (5 bases). The CDR3 length is 13 residues. Trimming left V 3 bases short and J 5 bases short, with 10 bases between. CDR3 sequence: CASSFAGKTEAFF. The CDR3 DNA follows: TGTGCCAGCAGTTTTGCAGGGAAGACTGAAGCTTTCTTT.

This clonotype was seen a handful of times. The chain has TRBV18 and TRBJ2-1, with 9 bases identical to TRBD2. Losses at the gene ends were 3 bases for V and 7 bases for J; bases not matched to a gene: 10. This CDR3 has 16 amino acids. Looked up from germline, CDR1 is KGHSH and CDR2 is LQKENI. The CDR3 DNA is TGTGCCAGCTCACCGAGCTTGGGGACTAGCCGAAATGAGCAGTTCTTC. The encoded protein is CASSPSLGTSRNEQFF.

This clonotype was detected only a few times. The chain has TRBV11-3 and TRBJ2-7, with 7 bases identical to TRBD1. The germline CDR1 and CDR2 sequences are SGHNT and YENEEA. Trimming cost V 3 bases and J 3 bases; bases outside gene matches: 8. The CDR3 runs 15 residues. CDR3 bases: TGTGCCAGCAGCTTGCTCACAGGGGAGAACTACGAGCAGTACTTC. It encodes CASSLLTGENYEQYF.

At least ten counts were recorded for this clonotype. The rearrangement uses TRBV12-3 or TRBV12-4 and TRBJ1-1; D perhaps matches TRBD1 (6 bases). CDR3 length equals 14 residues. Deletions cut 8 bases from V and 5 bases from J, with 18 bases between. This chain's CDR3 is CASSLGGAWTEAFF. The CDR3 DNA reads as TGTGCCAGCTCCTTGGGGGGGGCATGGACTGAAGCTTTCTTT.

V gene TRBV6-2 or TRBV6-3 combines with J gene TRBJ2-7; 9 nucleotides agree with TRBD2. V was pared by 6 bases and J by 4 bases, with 10 bases of the junction left unmatched. The V gene's germline CDR1 is MNHEY and CDR2 SVGEGT. CDR3 length: 15 amino acids. The CDR3 DNA reads TGTGCCAGCAGCCCAGCGGGAGGTGGTTCGTACGAGCAGTACTTC. This encodes CASSPAGGGSYEQYF.

This clonotype was detected many times. The chain links TRBV11-2 to TRBJ2-3; no clear D. The CDR3 sequence is 15 residues long. V lost 5 bases and J lost 0, with 12 bases in between. In germline, CDR1 is SGHAT, CDR2 FQNNGV. Here the CDR3 reads CASSPLGFSTDTQYF. CDR3 DNA sequence: TGTGCCAGCAGCCCGTTAGGATTCAGCACAGATACGCAGTATTTT.

The table lists this clonotype with many counts. This rearrangement joins TRBV29-1 to TRBJ1-1; 7 nucleotides agree with TRBD1. V trimming: 6 bases; J trimming: 5 bases; junction bases outside the gene matches: 12. The CDR3 runs to 14 residues. Germline CDR1 and CDR2: SQVTM and ANQGSEA. For the CDR3, the DNA is TGCAGCGTGGTTCGACAGGGAAGGGAGACTGAAGCTTTCTTT. It encodes CSVVRQGRETEAFF.